Sequencing of this T cell receptor beta chain was carried out in a study of blood T cell repertoires in COVID-19 (dated by TCRdb to 2019 to 2021). For the wider study: Collaborator samples came from the United States, Italy and Spain and covered acute and convalescent phases of COVID-19. Samples came from the ongoing ImmuneRACE study (first 160 participants) plus 1,254 subjects from 6 global collaborators. Deeply sampled blood TCRbeta repertoires from subjects exposed to, actively infected with, or recovered from COVID-19 were included in the dataset. The material from the prospective study consisted of cDNA or gDNA derived from T cells, B-cell-depleted T cells, or PBMCs. The repertoires were released in a freely available public database meant as a resource for research on the immune response to SARS-CoV-2. A de-identified subject ID, COVID-19 status, age in years and sex were almost always included in the sample metadata. Where available, HLA class I and class II types were obtained from metadata supplied by the sample provider rather than from assay-based typing. What the research found in general, with its limitations: The quantity of clinical and demographic metadata differed by source and by participant and was supplied without curation.

Looking up the germline V gene yields CDR1 MGHRA and CDR2 YSYEKL. V loses 4 bases, J loses 8 bases, and the germline ends lie 15 bases apart. The CDR3 covers 14 residues, taking in both the cysteine and the phenylalanine. Only CDR3 DNA remains: 42 bases, in frame from the first base. Enrolling through a virtual design, the prospective study's participants ranged in age from roughly 18 to 89 years and lived across some 23 United States geographic areas. Cohort assignment in the prospective study relied on participant-reported clinical history from a screening survey and a study questionnaire. Recovered participants in ImmuneRACE Cohort 3 were defined by two consecutive negative NP/OP PCR tests, clearance by a healthcare professional, or resolution of symptoms. Each participant in the prospective study had whole blood, serum and a nasopharyngeal or oropharyngeal swab collected by mobile phlebotomists. Participants in the prospective study had the option to provide additional blood draws and questionnaires over a roughly 2-month period. Prospective study blood samples were shipped either frozen or at room temperature before DNA extraction.

For this clone: Its antigen remains undetermined. The record has no base qualities; no much larger clone is one base away.

The immunoSEQ Assay, a bias-controlled multiplex PCR, was used to amplify TCRbeta CDR3 regions from genomic DNA. As for the original processing: The number of nucleated cells in each sample was estimated from the amplification of reference gene primers within the assay. Sequence reads were collapsed and filtered to measure the absolute abundance of every unique TCRbeta CDR3 rearrangement. For each sample, productive Simpson clonality was calculated as the square root of Simpson's diversity index over productive rearrangements. Drawn from immuneACCESS, this table holds only the in-frame rearrangements with V and J called that TCRdb kept. Clones are partly lost; checked studies trace under half to an unresolved V gene and leave the rest unexplained. Clone size and V and J calls were adopted from that table, with D and trimming inferred from the DNA. The sample records around 480,000 clones, approximately 86% of which are singletons. The ten largest clones capture about 0.75% of the sample.

The sequence was obtained from a woman aged 18-35 years who had recovered from COVID-19. The sample taken for sequencing was PBMCs or T cells enriched from blood (not recorded which). Recombination joined TRBV4-1 with TRBJ2-1; TRBD1 could be the D gene, as 6 bases match. For the CDR3, the sequence is CASSRSGSGDEQFF. The DNA reads as follows: TGCGCCAGCAGCCGGTCTGGGTCAGGGGATGAGCAGTTCTTC.